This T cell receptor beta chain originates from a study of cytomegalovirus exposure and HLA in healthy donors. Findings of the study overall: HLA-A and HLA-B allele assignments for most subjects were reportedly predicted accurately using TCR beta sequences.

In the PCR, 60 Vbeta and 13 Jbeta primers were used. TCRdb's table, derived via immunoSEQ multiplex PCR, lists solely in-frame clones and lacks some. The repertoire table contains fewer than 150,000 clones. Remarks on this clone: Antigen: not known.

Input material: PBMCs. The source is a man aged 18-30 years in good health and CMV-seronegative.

CDR3 sequence reads: CASSQDRKLVLSAQYF. The CDR3 DNA follows: TGCGCCAGCAGCCAAGATAGGAAGCTAGTTCTCTCTGCGCAGTATTTT. V gene TRBV4-1 combines with J gene TRBJ2-3; D is uncertain. The CDR3 length is 16 residues. In germline, CDR1 is MGHRA, CDR2 YSYEKL. V was trimmed by 0 bases and J by 10 bases, leaving 20 bases between them.